These 21 T cell receptor beta chains were sequenced from one sample in a study of cytomegalovirus exposure and HLA in healthy donors. Researchers ran the PCR with 60 Vbeta and 13 Jbeta primers. Produced via immunoSEQ multiplex PCR; TCRdb's table is partial and in-frame only. The table has under 150,000 clones, 84% seen once; the top ten hold 2% to 2.5%. Sequences were obtained from PBMCs. The source is a boy under 10 years old in good health and CMV-seronegative.

J is TRBJ1-1 and V is TRBV5-1; 7 bases line up with TRBD1. CDR3 length equals 17 residues. V trimming: 1 base; J trimming: 8 bases; junction bases outside the gene matches: 17. Germline V gene lookup returns CDR1 SGHRS and CDR2 YFSETQ. The CDR3 is CASSLQLQSTGAEEAFF. CDR3 sequence (DNA): TGCGCCAGCAGCTTGCAGCTTCAGTCCACAGGGGCTGAAGAAGCTTTCTTT.

The chain links TRBV7-2 to TRBJ2-3; maybe TRBD2 (6 bases). Germline-derived CDR1 and CDR2 are SGHTA and FQGNSA. Trimming cost V 1 base and J 8 bases, with 7 bases left between them. The CDR3 contains 12 residues. The CDR3 loop reads CASSLGGVTQYF. The CDR3, as DNA: TGTGCCAGCAGCTTAGGGGGGGTTACGCAGTATTTT. The whole variable domain, filled in from reference TRBV7-2 and TRBJ2-3, reads GAGVSQSPSNKVTEKGKDVELRCDPISGHTALYWYRQSLGQGLEFLIYFQGNSAPDKSGLPSDRFSAERTGGSVSTLTIQRTQQEDSAVYLCASSLGGVTQYFGPGTRLTVL.

The table lists this clone with a few counts. This chain links TRBV6-4 with TRBJ1-2; the D gene is possibly TRBD1 (6 bases). Germline CDR1 and CDR2: MRHNA and SNTAGT. V lost 4 bases to trimming and J lost 0 bases, with 6 bases between them. The CDR3 is 13 residues long. The CDR3 DNA reads as TGTGCCAGCAGTGGGACAGCTAACTATGGCTACACCTTC. Protein sequence: CASSGTANYGYTF.

The chain combines TRBV19 with TRBJ2-1; 12 positions agree with TRBD2. CDR1 is LNHDA and CDR2 is SQIVND in the germline V gene (reference sequence). There are 17 residues in the CDR3. Trimming took 3 bases from V and 7 from J; bases not matched to a gene: 10. The CDR3 region has the DNA TGTGCCAGTAGTATTGGGGCTAGCGGGGGGGCCAAGAATGAGCAGTTCTTC. It is translated as CASSIGASGGAKNEQFF.

The chain couples TRBV4-1 to TRBJ1-3, with D unclear. Trimming pared 3 bases from V and 0 bases from J, leaving 9 bases between. CDR3 size: 15 residues. Per germline, CDR1 MGHRA and CDR2 YSYEKL. Here the CDR3 reads CASSQVPSSGNTIYF. The CDR3 nucleotides read TGCGCCAGCAGCCAGGTGCCCAGCTCTGGAAACACCATATATTTT.

The chain is built from TRBV4-3 and TRBJ2-2, with 9 bases lining up with TRBD1. Germline CDR1 reads LGHNA; CDR2 reads YSLEER. V lost 3 bases to trimming and J lost 3 bases; unmatched junction nucleotides: 11. The CDR3 totals 18 residues. Here the CDR3 DNA reads TGCGCCAGCAGCCAGGAGCAACGGACAGGGGCCCACACCGGGGAGCTGTTTTTT. This translates into CASSQEQRTGAHTGELFF.

V and J are TRBV19 and TRBJ1-1, with 7 bases lining up with TRBD1. The CDR3 runs 14 residues. Germline V gene sequence: CDR1 LNHDA, CDR2 SQIVND (reference sequence). The junction had 4 bases not matched to a gene; V was cut back by 6 bases and J by 0 bases. DNA of the CDR3: TGTGCCAGTAGGAGGGGACAGATGAACACTGAAGCTTTCTTT. Amino acid sequence: CASRRGQMNTEAFF.

In this sample, this clone turned up once. Here the CDR3 DNA reads TGTGCCAGCAGTTACTCACAGGGGACCGCCCAGCCCCAGCATTTT. Translation: CASSYSQGTAQPQHF. This sequence joins TRBV6-6 and TRBJ1-5; 7 bases fit TRBD1. The germline V gene has CDR1 MNHNY and CDR2 SVGAGI (reference sequence). The J segment lost 7 bases and the V segment lost 0 bases, leaving 6 bases of the junction unmatched. CDR3 length: 15 amino acids.

The chain joins TRBV5-4 to TRBJ1-1, with TRBD1 matching over 8 bases. Germline V CDR1 and CDR2: SGHNT, YYREEE (reference sequence). This CDR3 contains 14 residues. V lost 4 bases, J lost 3 bases, and 5 bases stayed unmatched. In DNA form, the CDR3 reads TGTGCCAGCAGCAAAGGACAGGGAGACACTGAAGCTTTCTTT. This sequence encodes CASSKGQGDTEAFF.

About this clone: One junction end disagrees with the germline gene, perhaps due to a read error. The V call is TRBV7-8, the J call TRBJ2-5, with TRBD2 matching 7 bases. Germline V gives CDR1 SGHVS, CDR2 FQNEAQ. This CDR3 region has 17 residues. CDR3 in DNA: TGTGCCAGCAGCTCCCGCGGGGGAACGACACACCAAGGGACCCAGCACTTC. This gives the protein CASSSRGGTTHQGTQHF.

V gene TRBV6-1 combines with J gene TRBJ2-5, with 11 positions matching TRBD1. Germline-derived CDR1 and CDR2 are MNHNS and SASEGT. V shed 6 bases, J shed 4 bases, and the junction held 7 bases outside the gene matches. This CDR3 has 15 residues. The CDR3: CASRGQGAIGETQYF. The CDR3 nucleotides read TGTGCCAGCAGAGGACAGGGGGCGATCGGAGAGACCCAGTACTTC.

The chain has TRBV10-3 and TRBJ2-3, with 15 bases matching TRBD2. The V gene end was trimmed by 5 bases and the J gene end by 1 base; junction bases not matched to a gene: 1. The CDR3 loop spans 16 amino acids. Germline loops: CDR1 ENHRY, CDR2 SYGVKD. The CDR3 sequence is CAISRTSGGGTDTQYF. The CDR3 DNA reads as TGTGCCATCAGTCGGACTAGCGGGGGGGGCACAGATACGCAGTATTTT.

DNA for the CDR3: TGTGCCAGCAGCTTGGCCGGCAGGGGGCTTACCGGGGAGCTGTTTTTT. Translating gives CASSLAGRGLTGELFF. This chain joins TRBV5-6 and TRBJ2-2; 8 positions match TRBD1. The V and J ends lost 0 bases and 5 bases, in that order; junction bases with no gene match: 6. Per germline, CDR1 SGHDT and CDR2 YYEEEE. The CDR3 is 16 residues long.

This clone has a handful of counts. The gene calls are TRBV29-1 and TRBJ2-5; a weak D match, TRBD1 (6 bases). The J call may be wrong; the DNA end is better matched by TRBJ2-7. The CDR3 contains 15 residues. CDR1 SQVTM and CDR2 ANQGSEA come from the germline V gene. The CDR3 spells CSVEEGADGLGEQYF. CDR3 in DNA: TGCAGCGTTGAAGAGGGGGCTGACGGCCTTGGCGAGCAGTACTTC.

J is TRBJ2-5 and V is TRBV25-1; D might be TRBD2 (6 bases). V shed 5 bases and J shed 2 bases, with 15 bases lying between them. There are 15 residues in the CDR3. The germline gives CDR1 MGHDK, CDR2 SYGVNS. The chain's CDR3 is CASSSSSALQETQYF. The CDR3 bases are TGTGCCAGCAGTTCATCTAGCGCCCTTCAAGAGACCCAGTACTTC.

V is TRBV9 and J is TRBJ1-1; D may be TRBD1 (6 bases). The germline V gene has CDR1 SGDLS and CDR2 YYNGEE. V was clipped by 4 bases and J by 0 bases, with 19 bases between them. The CDR3 length is 17 residues. In DNA form, the CDR3 reads TGTGCCAGCAGCCCAGAGGGGGGGCTCCGCCTGAACACTGAAGCTTTCTTT. It specifies CASSPEGGLRLNTEAFF. The whole variable domain, remainder taken from reference TRBV9 and TRBJ1-1, is DSGVTQTPKHLITATGQRVTLRCSPRSGDLSVYWYQQSLDQGLQFLIQYYNGEERAKGNILERFSAQQFPDLHSELNLSSLELGDSALYFCASSPEGGLRLNTEAFFGQGTRLTVV.

This chain uses TRBV6-5 with TRBJ1-2; TRBD1 agrees at 10 bases. This CDR3 comprises 12 residues. Trimming at V came to 8 bases and at J to 8 bases, leaving 5 bases not matched to a gene. The germline CDR1 and CDR2 sequences are MNHEY and SVGAGI. The CDR3 DNA reads TGTGCCAGCTGTGTGACAGGGGGCGGCTACACCTTC. As protein: CASCVTGGGYTF.

This sequence joins TRBV6-1 and TRBJ1-4; D unclear. Germline values: CDR1 MNHNS, CDR2 SASEGT. The CDR3 is 16 residues long. V was trimmed by 2 bases and J by 6 bases, leaving 16 bases between them. CDR3 nucleotide sequence: TGTGCCAGCAGTGAACCCGAGATTGAAAGTTATGAAAAACTGTTTTTT. Translation gives CASSEPEIESYEKLFF.

The chain employs TRBV13 and TRBJ1-6; 9 bases are shared with TRBD1. The CDR3 is 14 amino acids. Unmatched junction bases numbered 6, after V lost 3 bases and J lost 12 bases. Germline V gene sequence: CDR1 PRHDT, CDR2 FYEKMQ (reference sequence). CDR3: CASSLRDRDRPLHF. The DNA of the CDR3 is TGTGCCAGCAGCTTGCGGGACAGGGATCGACCCCTCCACTTT. Complete variable domain (other parts from reference TRBV13 and TRBJ1-6): AAGVIQSPRHLIKEKRETATLKCYPIPRHDTVYWYQQGPGQDPQFLISFYEKMQSDKGSIPDRFSAQQFSDYHSELNMSSLELGDSALYFCASSLRDRDRPLHFGNGTRLTVT.

V and J are TRBV7-8 and TRBJ2-3; 10 bases match TRBD2. CDR3 length: 17 amino acids. Germline CDR1 SGHVS, CDR2 FQNEAQ. V was clipped by 1 base and J by 0 bases; unmatched bases: 4. For the CDR3, the DNA is TGTGCCAGCAGCTTAGTGCTAGCGGGAGTTAGCACAGATACGCAGTATTTT. It translates to CASSLVLAGVSTDTQYF.

The J gene is TRBJ2-2, the V gene TRBV5-4; possibly TRBD2 for D (6 bases). V lost 4 bases and J lost 7, with 14 bases in between. This CDR3 spans 14 amino acids. The germline V gene has CDR1 SGHNT and CDR2 YYREEE (reference sequence). CDR3 coding DNA: TGTGCCAGCAGCCGGGGGAGTAGCGGCGGGGAGCTGTTTTTT. It encodes CASSRGSSGGELFF.